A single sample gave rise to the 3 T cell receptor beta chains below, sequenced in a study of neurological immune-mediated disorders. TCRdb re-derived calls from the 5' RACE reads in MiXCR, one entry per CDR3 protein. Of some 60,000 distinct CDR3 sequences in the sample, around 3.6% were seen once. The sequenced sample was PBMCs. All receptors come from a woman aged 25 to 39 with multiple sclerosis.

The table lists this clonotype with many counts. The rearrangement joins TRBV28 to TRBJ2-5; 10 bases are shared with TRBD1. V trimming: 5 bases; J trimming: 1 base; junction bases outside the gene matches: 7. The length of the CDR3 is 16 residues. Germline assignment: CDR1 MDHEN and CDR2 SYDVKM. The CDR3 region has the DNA TGTGCCAGCAGTCCGGGGGGGACAGGGGTCCAAGAGACCCAGTACTTC. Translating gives CASSPGGTGVQETQYF.

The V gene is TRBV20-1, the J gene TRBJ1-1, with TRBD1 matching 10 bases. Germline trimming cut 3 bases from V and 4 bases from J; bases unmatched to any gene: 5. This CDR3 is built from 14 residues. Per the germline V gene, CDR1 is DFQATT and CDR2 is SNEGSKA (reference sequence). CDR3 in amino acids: CSASRGQGRTEAFF. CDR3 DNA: TGCAGTGCTAGTAGGGGACAGGGGCGCACTGAAGCTTTCTTT.

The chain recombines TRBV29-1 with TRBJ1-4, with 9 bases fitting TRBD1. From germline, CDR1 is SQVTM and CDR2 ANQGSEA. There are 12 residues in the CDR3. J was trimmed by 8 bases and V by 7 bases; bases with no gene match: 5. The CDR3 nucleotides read TGCAGCGCAACAGGGGGCGCGGAAAAACTGTTTTTT. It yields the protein CSATGGAEKLFF.